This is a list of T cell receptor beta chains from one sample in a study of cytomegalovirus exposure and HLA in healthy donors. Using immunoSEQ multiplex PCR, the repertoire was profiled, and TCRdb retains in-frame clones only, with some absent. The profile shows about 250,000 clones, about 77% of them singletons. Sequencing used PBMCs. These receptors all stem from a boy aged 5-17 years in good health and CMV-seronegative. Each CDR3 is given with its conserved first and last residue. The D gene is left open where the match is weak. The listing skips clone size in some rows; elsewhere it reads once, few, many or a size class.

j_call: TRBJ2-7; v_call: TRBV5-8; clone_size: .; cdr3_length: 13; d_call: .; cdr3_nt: TGTGCCAGCAGCTTGGGCGCCTCCTACGAGCAGTACTTC; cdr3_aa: CASSLGASYEQYF
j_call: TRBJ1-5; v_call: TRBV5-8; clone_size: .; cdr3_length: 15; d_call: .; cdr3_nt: TGTGCCAGCAGCTCTCTGCGGGGTCCCAATCAGCCCCAGCATTTT; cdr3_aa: CASSSLRGPNQPQHF
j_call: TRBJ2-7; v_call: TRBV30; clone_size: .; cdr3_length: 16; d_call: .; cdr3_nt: TGTGCCTGGAGTGCACAGAGGACGCGGGCGTTCTACGAGCAGTACTTC; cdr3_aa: CAWSAQRTRAFYEQYF
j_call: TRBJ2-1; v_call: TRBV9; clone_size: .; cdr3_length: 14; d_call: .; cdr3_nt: TGTGCCAGCAGCGAATCGGGGAGGTACAATGAGCAGTTCTTC; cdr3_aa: CASSESGRYNEQFF
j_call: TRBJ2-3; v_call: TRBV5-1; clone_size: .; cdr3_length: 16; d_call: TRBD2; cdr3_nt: TGCGCCAGCAGCTTCCCTAGCGGGGGGAAGTCAGATACGCAGTATTTT; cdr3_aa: CASSFPSGGKSDTQYF
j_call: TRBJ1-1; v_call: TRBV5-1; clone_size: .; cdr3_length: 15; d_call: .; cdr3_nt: TGCGCCAGCAGGGCCGGGGGTGGGGAAGGAACTGAAGCTTTCTTT; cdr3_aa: CASRAGGGEGTEAFF
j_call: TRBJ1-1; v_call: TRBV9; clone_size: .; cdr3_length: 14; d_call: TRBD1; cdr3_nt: TGTGCCAGCAGCGTGACAGGGGCGAACACTGAAGCTTTCTTT; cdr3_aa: CASSVTGANTEAFF
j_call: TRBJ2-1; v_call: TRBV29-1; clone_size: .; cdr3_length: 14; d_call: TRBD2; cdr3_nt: TGCAGCGTTGACGGTCTAGCGGGAATTCGTGAGCAGTTCTTC; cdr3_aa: CSVDGLAGIREQFF
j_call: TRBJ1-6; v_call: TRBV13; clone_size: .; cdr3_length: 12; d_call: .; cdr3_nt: TGTGCCAGCAGCTTAGGTGCGGGGGCCCTCCACTTT; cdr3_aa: CASSLGAGALHF
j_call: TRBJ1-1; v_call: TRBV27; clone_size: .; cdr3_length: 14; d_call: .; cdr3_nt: TGTGCCAGCAGTTTTTTCCGAGGGAACACTGAAGCTTTCTTT; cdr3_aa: CASSFFRGNTEAFF
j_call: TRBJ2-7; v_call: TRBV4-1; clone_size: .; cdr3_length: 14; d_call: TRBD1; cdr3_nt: TGCGCCAGCAGGCACCGGGACAGGGACCACGAGCAGTACTTC; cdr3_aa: CASRHRDRDHEQYF
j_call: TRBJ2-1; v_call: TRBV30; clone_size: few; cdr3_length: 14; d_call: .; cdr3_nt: TGTGCCTGGAGTGTACGGTCGAGGAGAAGTGAGCAGTTCTTC; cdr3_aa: CAWSVRSRRSEQFF
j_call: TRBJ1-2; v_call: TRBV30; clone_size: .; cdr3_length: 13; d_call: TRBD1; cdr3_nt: TGTGCCTGGAACGGACAGGAGATCTATGGCTACACCTTC; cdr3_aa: CAWNGQEIYGYTF
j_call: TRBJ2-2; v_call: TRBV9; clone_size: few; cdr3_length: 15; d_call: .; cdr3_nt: TGTGCCAGCCATACCAGGGCTTTTAACACCGGGGAGCTGTTTTTT; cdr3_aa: CASHTRAFNTGELFF
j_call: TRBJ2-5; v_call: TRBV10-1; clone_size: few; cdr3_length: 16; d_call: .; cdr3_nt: TGCGCCAGCAGTGAGTCGAGTCTAGAGCCGCCGCAGACCCAGTACTTC; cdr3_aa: CASSESSLEPPQTQYF
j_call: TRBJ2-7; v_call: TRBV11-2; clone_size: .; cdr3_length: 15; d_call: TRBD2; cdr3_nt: TGTGCCAGCAGCAAATCGACTAGCGGGACCTCCGAGCAGTACTTC; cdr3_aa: CASSKSTSGTSEQYF
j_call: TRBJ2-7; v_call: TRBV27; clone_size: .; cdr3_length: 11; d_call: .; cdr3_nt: TGTGCCAGCAGTTCCCGGGGCGAGCAGTACTTC; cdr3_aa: CASSSRGEQYF
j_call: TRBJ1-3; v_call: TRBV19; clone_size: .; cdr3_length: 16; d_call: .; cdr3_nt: TGTGCCAGTAGTCTAGGTTCTCTTTTCTCTGGAAACACCATATATTTT; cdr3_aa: CASSLGSLFSGNTIYF
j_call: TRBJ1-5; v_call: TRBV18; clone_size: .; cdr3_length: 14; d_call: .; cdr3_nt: TGTGCCAGCTCACCACCAGAGTTCAATCAGCCCCAGCATTTT; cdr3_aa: CASSPPEFNQPQHF
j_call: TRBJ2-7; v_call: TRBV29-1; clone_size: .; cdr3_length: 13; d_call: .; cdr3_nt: TGCAGCGTTGGGACAGTCCTAACCTACGAGCAGTACTTC; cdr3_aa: CSVGTVLTYEQYF
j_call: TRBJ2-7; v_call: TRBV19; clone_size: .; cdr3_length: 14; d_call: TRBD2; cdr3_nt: TGTGCCAGTAGCGGGACTAGCGAAGTTAACGAGCAGTACTTC; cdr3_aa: CASSGTSEVNEQYF
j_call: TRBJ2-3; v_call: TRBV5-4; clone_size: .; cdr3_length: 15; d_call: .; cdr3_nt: TGTGCCAGCAGCTTGTCTGCGTATAGCACAGATACGCAGTATTTT; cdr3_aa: CASSLSAYSTDTQYF
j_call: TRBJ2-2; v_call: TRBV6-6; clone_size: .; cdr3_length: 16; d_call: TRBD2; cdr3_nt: TGTGCCAGCAGCCCCCCCCTAGCGGGAGTTACCGGGGAGCTGTTTTTT; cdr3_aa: CASSPPLAGVTGELFF
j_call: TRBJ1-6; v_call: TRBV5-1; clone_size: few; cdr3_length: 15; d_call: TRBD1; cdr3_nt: TGCGCCAGCAGCCTGGGACAGAGAAAAAATTCACCCCTCCACTTT; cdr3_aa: CASSLGQRKNSPLHF
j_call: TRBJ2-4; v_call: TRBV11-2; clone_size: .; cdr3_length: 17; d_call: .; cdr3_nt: TGTGCCAGCAGCCAAATCCCCGGGGGTATAGCCAAAAACATTCAGTACTTC; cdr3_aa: CASSQIPGGIAKNIQYF
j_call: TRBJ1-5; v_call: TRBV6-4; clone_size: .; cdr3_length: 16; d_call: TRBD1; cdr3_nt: TGTGCCAGCAGTGACCGGGACAGCTTTAGCAATCAGCCCCAGCATTTT; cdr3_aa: CASSDRDSFSNQPQHF
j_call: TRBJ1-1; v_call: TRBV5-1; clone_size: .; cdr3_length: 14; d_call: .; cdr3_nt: TGCGCCAGCAGCCTCTATACAGATAACACTGAAGCTTTCTTT; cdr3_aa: CASSLYTDNTEAFF
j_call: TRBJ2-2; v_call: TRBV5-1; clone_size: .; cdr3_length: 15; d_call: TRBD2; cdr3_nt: TGCGCCAGCAGCTTGGATACTAGCGGGACCGGGGAGCTGTTTTTT; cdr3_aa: CASSLDTSGTGELFF
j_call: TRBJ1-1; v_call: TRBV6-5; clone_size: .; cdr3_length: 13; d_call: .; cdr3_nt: TGTGCCAGCAGCTCCGTCTCAGGCCAGAAAGCTTTCTTT; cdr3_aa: CASSSVSGQKAFF
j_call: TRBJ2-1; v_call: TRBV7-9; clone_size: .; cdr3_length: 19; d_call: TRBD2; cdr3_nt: TGTGCCAGCAGCTGGGCAAGGCGGGAGGTGGCTAGCGGGAAGTATGAGCAGTTCTTC; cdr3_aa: CASSWARREVASGKYEQFF
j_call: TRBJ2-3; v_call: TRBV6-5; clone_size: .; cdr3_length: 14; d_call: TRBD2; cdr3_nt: TGTGCCAGCATCAGCGGGGGGGCCGCAGATACGCAGTATTTT; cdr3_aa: CASISGGAADTQYF
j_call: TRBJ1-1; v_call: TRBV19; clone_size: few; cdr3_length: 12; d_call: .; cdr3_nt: TGTGCCAGTAGTATGCTAGCTCGTGAAGCTTTCTTT; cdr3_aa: CASSMLAREAFF
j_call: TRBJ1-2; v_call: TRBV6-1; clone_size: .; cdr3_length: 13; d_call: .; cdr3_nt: TGTGCCAGCTTCAGGCAGGGAGGGTTCGGCTACACCTTC; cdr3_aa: CASFRQGGFGYTF
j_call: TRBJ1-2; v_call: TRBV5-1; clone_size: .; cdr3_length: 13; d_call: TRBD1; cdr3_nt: TGCGCCAGCAGCACGGGACAGGAGTATGGCTACACCTTC; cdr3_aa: CASSTGQEYGYTF
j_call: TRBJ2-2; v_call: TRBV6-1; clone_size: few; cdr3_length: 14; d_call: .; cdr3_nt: TGTGCCAGCAGTGAAGTCCCGGGGGCCGGGGAGCTGTTTTTT; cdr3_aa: CASSEVPGAGELFF
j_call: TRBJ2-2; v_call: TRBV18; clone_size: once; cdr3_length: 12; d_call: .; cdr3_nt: TGTGCCAGCTCACCTGGGGGCAGAGAGCTGTTTTTT; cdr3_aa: CASSPGGRELFF
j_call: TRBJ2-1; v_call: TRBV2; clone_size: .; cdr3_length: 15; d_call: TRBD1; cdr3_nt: TGTGCCAGCAGGGAGCCGGGACAGCCCGACAATGAGCAGTTCTTC; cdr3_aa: CASREPGQPDNEQFF
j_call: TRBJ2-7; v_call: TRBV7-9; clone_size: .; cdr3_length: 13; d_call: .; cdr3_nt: TGTGCCAGCAGCTTAGCTTCGTCGGACGAGCAGTACTTC; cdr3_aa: CASSLASSDEQYF
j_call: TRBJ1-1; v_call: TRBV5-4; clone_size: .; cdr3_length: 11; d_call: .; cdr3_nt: TGTGCCAGCAGCTGGAGGACTCAAGCTTTCTTT; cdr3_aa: CASSWRTQAFF
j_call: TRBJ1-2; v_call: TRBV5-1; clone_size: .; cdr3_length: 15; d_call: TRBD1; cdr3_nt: TGCGCCAGCAGCTTGGAAGGGGGCCCGGACTATGGCTACACCTTC; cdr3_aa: CASSLEGGPDYGYTF
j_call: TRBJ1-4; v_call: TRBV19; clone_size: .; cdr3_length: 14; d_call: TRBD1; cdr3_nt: TGTGCCAGTAGTACAGGACAGGGTGGAGAAAAACTGTTTTTT; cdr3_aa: CASSTGQGGEKLFF
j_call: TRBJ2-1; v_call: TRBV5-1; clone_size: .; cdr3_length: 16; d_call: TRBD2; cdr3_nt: TGCGCCAGCAGCTTGGGAGGCGGGGGGTCCTACAATGAGCAGTTCTTC; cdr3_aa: CASSLGGGGSYNEQFF
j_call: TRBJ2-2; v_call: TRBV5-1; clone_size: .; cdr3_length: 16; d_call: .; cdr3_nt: TGCGCCAGCGGATCTAGGTCGGGTACGAACACCGGGGAGCTGTTTTTT; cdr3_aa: CASGSRSGTNTGELFF